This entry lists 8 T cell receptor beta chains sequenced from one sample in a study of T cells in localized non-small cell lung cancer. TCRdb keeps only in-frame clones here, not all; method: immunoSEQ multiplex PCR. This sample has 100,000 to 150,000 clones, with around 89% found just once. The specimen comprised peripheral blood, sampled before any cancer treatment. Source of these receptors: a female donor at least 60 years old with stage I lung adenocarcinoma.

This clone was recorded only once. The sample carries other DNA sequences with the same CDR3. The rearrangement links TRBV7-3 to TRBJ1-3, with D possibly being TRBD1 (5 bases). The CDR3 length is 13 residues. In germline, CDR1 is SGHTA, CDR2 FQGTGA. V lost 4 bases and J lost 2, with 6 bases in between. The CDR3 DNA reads TGTGCCAGCAGCTCGGGACCTGGAAACACCATATATTTT. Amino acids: CASSSGPGNTIYF.

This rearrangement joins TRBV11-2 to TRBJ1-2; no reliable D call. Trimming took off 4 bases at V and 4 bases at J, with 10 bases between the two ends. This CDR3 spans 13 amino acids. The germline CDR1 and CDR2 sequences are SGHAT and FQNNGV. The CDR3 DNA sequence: TGTGCCAGCAGCTCCGACAATACCTATGGCTACACCTTC. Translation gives CASSSDNTYGYTF.

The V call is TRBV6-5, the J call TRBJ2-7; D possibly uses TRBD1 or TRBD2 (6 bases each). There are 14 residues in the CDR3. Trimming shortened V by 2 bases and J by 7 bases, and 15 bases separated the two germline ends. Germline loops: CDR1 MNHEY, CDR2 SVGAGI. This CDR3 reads CASSYIEGGGEQYF. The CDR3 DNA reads TGTGCCAGCAGTTACATCGAGGGGGGCGGTGAGCAGTACTTC.

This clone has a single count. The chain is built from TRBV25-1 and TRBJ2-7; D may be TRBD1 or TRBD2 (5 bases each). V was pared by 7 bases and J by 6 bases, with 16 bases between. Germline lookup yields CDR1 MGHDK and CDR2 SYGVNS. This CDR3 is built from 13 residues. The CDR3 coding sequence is TGTGCCAGCAACCGGGACGGGTACTCCGAGCAGTACTTC. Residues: CASNRDGYSEQYF.

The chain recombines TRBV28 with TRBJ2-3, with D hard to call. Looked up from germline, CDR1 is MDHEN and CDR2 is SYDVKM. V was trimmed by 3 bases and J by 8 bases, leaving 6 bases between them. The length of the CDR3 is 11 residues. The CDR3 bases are TGTGCCAGCAGTTTGGATGGTACGCAGTATTTT. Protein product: CASSLDGTQYF. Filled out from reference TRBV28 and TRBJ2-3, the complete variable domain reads DVKVTQSSRYLVKRTGEKVFLECVQDMDHENMFWYRQDPGLGLRLIYFSYDVKMKEKGDIPEGYSVSREKKERFSLILESASTNQTSMYLCASSLDGTQYFGPGTRLTVL.

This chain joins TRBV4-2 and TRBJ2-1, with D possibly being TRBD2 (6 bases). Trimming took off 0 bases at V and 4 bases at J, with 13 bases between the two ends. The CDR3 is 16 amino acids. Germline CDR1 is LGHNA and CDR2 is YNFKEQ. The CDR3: CASSQDGIAAYNEQFF. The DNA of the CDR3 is TGTGCCAGCAGCCAAGATGGCATAGCGGCTTACAATGAGCAGTTCTTC.

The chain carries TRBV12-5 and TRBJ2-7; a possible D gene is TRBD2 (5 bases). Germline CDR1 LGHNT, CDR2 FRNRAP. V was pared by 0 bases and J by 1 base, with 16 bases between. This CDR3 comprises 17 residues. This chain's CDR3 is CASGLVGPSMSSYEQYF. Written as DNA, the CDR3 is TGTGCTAGTGGTTTGGTAGGTCCTAGCATGTCATCCTACGAGCAGTACTTC.

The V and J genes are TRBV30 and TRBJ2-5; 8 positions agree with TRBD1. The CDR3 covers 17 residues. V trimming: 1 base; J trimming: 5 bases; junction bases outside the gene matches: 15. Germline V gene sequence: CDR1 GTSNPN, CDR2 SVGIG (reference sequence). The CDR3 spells CAWSGGWTGPLGETQYF. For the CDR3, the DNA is TGTGCCTGGAGTGGGGGATGGACAGGGCCTTTAGGGGAGACCCAGTACTTC.